Below, one TCR beta chain is given with its context. Sequencing used immunoSEQ multiplex PCR; TCRdb keeps in-frame clones, though not all of them. The profile shows approximately 100,000 clones, approximately 88% of them singletons. The data were obtained in a study of control samples from healthy donors and cancer patients. Germline V gives CDR1 MNHNS, CDR2 SASEGT. V lost 1 base, J lost 0 bases, and 12 bases lay in between. This CDR3 is 16 amino acids long. The TCR comes from a man aged 70-80 years with lung cancer. The gene calls are TRBV6-1 and TRBJ1-2; the D gene is possibly TRBD1 (6 bases). The source material was PBMCs. The CDR3 is CASSEGGGSANYGYTF. Written as DNA, the CDR3 is TGTGCCAGCAGTGAAGGAGGGGGTAGCGCTAACTATGGCTACACCTTC.